This entry is about one T cell receptor (beta chain). Only in-frame clones appear in the TCRdb table, and some are missing; sequencing was by immunoSEQ multiplex PCR. The table records over 60,000 clones, around nine tenths of them present only once. The entry originates in a study of technical replicates of blood from four donors. The germline CDR1 and CDR2 sequences are SGHTA and FQGTGA. V was trimmed by 2 bases and J by 2 bases, leaving 9 bases between them. The CDR3 extends over 15 amino acids. The chain carries TRBV7-3 and TRBJ2-2; no reliable D call. This receptor was taken from a human donor in good health. Some clones in this sample may be carry-over from other donors' samples. The sample taken for sequencing was PBMCs. In DNA form, the CDR3 reads TGTGCCAGCAGCTTAGTTCCAGGCAACACCGGGGAGCTGTTTTTT. As protein: CASSLVPGNTGELFF.